The 29 T cell receptor beta chains below all came from one sample that was sequenced in a study of blood T cell repertoires in COVID-19 (dated by TCRdb to about 2020). Library method: the immunoSEQ multiplex PCR assay. This immuneACCESS table, as held by TCRdb, lists in-frame sequences with V and J called but not all clones. Of the missing ones, under half trace to an unresolved V gene in checked studies; the others have no known cause. The sample data list over 55,000 clones, and 60% to 85% of these were observed just once. The ten biggest clones cover around 30% of the sample. The sequenced sample consisted of peripheral blood. The receptors come from a human donor in a cohort sampled during active COVID-19.

This chain connects TRBV28 to TRBJ2-3, with TRBD1 matching over 7 bases. The CDR3 is made up of 15 amino acids. The germline V gene has CDR1 MDHEN and CDR2 SYDVKM. The V gene end was trimmed by 8 bases and the J gene end by 1 base; junction bases not matched to a gene: 9. CDR3 sequence (DNA): TGTGCCAGCCGAAAACACGGACAGGGCACAGATACGCAGTATTTT. This codes for CASRKHGQGTDTQYF.

The chain uses TRBV5-5 and TRBJ1-2; 7 bases line up with TRBD1. Germline assignment: CDR1 SGHKS and CDR2 YYEKEE (reference sequence). The CDR3 extends over 13 amino acids. Trimming removed 4 bases from V and 3 bases from J; junction bases left unmatched: 3. The CDR3 bases are TGTGCCAGCAGCAGCAGGGGGGACTATGGCTACACCTTC. It is translated as CASSSRGDYGYTF.

This chain connects TRBV5-1 to TRBJ1-6; D is unresolved. The CDR3 contains 15 residues. Germline V CDR1 and CDR2: SGHRS, YFSETQ. The V and J ends lost 1 base and 7 bases respectively, with 12 bases between them. This CDR3 is CASSLRTLGNSPLHF. The CDR3, as DNA: TGCGCCAGCAGCTTGAGGACTTTAGGGAATTCACCCCTCCACTTT.

This clone was counted only a few times. The V gene is TRBV5-1, the J gene TRBJ2-2; 7 bases fit TRBD2. Germline V CDR1 and CDR2: SGHRS, YFSETQ. Trimming removed 2 bases from V and 6 bases from J; junction bases left unmatched: 4. This CDR3 is 14 amino acids long. Written as DNA, the CDR3 is TGCGCCAGCAGCTTTGGCGCGGGGGCCGGGGAGCTGTTTTTT. This sequence encodes CASSFGAGAGELFF.

The gene calls are TRBV7-9 and TRBJ2-7; no reliable D call. There are 11 residues in the CDR3. Per the germline V gene, CDR1 is SEHNR and CDR2 is FQNEAQ (reference sequence). V was clipped by 3 bases and J by 3 bases, with 3 bases between them. The CDR3 DNA follows: TGTGCCAGCAGCTTCGTCTACGAGCAGTACTTC. This sequence encodes CASSFVYEQYF.

The chain uses TRBV28 and TRBJ2-3, with no clear D. The CDR3 runs to 13 residues. Germline V lookup: CDR1 MDHEN, CDR2 SYDVKM. Between the trimmed V and J ends, which lost 4 bases and 4 bases, there was a span of 9 bases. The CDR3 DNA reads as TGTGCCAGCAGTTCAGATCTCCCAGATACGCAGTATTTT. This gives the protein CASSSDLPDTQYF.

This clone was seen only a few times. CDR3 protein: CASSQDLGGARNIQYF. CDR3 nucleotides: TGTGCCAGCAGCCAAGACCTGGGGGGGGCGCGGAACATTCAGTACTTC. V is TRBV4-2 and J is TRBJ2-4, with D possibly TRBD2 on 7 matching bases. Germline CDR1 reads LGHNA; CDR2 reads YNFKEQ. V lost 0 bases and J lost 7, with 16 bases in between. The CDR3 consists of 16 residues.

The J gene is TRBJ1-6, the V gene TRBV6-5; tentatively, D is TRBD1 (5 bases). Trimming removed 10 bases from V and 6 bases from J, with 13 bases in between. Germline V gives CDR1 MNHEY, CDR2 SVGAGI. There are 13 residues in the CDR3. The CDR3 nucleotides read TGTGCCATCTCGGCCCAGGGTAATTCACCCCTCCACTTT. This translates into CAISAQGNSPLHF.

The rearrangement links TRBV24-1 to TRBJ2-3; D ambiguous. The CDR3 is 16 amino acids. Germline V lookup: CDR1 KGHDR, CDR2 SFDVKD. V lost 4 bases and J 0 bases, leaving 13 bases between the germline ends. CDR3 protein: CATSDSAETSTDTQYF. For the CDR3, the DNA is TGTGCCACCAGTGACTCGGCAGAGACTAGCACAGATACGCAGTATTTT.

The V gene is TRBV6-5, the J gene TRBJ1-2, with TRBD1 as a possible D gene (5 bases). V was shortened by 4 bases and J by 4 bases, with 10 bases between the two germline ends. CDR3 size: 13 residues. The germline V gene has CDR1 MNHEY and CDR2 SVGAGI. CDR3 sequence (DNA): TGTGCCAGCAGTTCGGCCGGGGGCTATGGCTACACCTTC. Translating it yields CASSSAGGYGYTF.

The chain couples TRBV21-1 to TRBJ2-5; the DNA was not compared with TRBD1, the D call given in the table. TRBV21-1 is recorded as a pseudogene. There are 14 residues in the CDR3. DNA for the CDR3: TGTGCCAGCAGCAAAAGGGCAGGGCAAGAGACCCAGTACTTC. Translating gives CASSKRAGQETQYF.

The CDR3 region is CASVGTRPTDTQYF. The DNA for the CDR3 is TGTGCCAGTGTTGGGACTAGGCCTACAGATACGCAGTATTTT. The rearrangement uses TRBV19 and TRBJ2-3; TRBD2 aligns across 8 bases. V shed 8 bases and J 3 bases; nucleotides not matched to a gene: 7. Germline loops: CDR1 LNHDA, CDR2 SQIVND (reference sequence). The length of the CDR3 is 14 residues.

This clone showed up just a few times. The V gene is TRBV28, the J gene TRBJ1-1, with 9 bases matching TRBD1. CDR3 length: 18 residues. V lost 4 bases, J lost 2 bases, and 14 bases stayed unmatched. Germline V gives CDR1 MDHEN, CDR2 SYDVKM. The CDR3 sequence: CASSWLTGGLSENTEAFF. In DNA form, the CDR3 reads TGTGCCAGCAGTTGGTTAACAGGGGGCCTCTCCGAAAACACTGAAGCTTTCTTT.

The DNA of the CDR3 is TGCAGCGTCGGGGGGAGGGGAGGTTGGACTGAAGCTTTCTTT. As protein: CSVGGRGGWTEAFF. This chain joins TRBV29-1 and TRBJ1-1; tentative D call: TRBD1 (5 bases). There are 14 residues in the CDR3. V was pared by 6 bases and J by 5 bases, with 19 bases between. Germline V gene lookup returns CDR1 SQVTM and CDR2 ANQGSEA. Filled out from reference TRBV29-1 and TRBJ1-1, the complete variable domain reads SAVISQKPSRDICQRGTSLTIQCQVDSQVTMMFWYRQQPGQSLTLIATANQGSEATYESGFVIDKFPISRPNLTFSTLTVSNMSPEDSSIYLCSVGGRGGWTEAFFGQGTRLTVV.

The rearrangement links TRBV19 to TRBJ1-1; no clear D. In germline, CDR1 is LNHDA, CDR2 SQIVND (reference sequence). Trimming removed 6 bases at V and 5 bases at J, with 16 bases between. The CDR3 has 14 residues. DNA of the CDR3: TGTGCCAGTAGCCCCAGAGTGGAGAGGACTGAAGCTTTCTTT. Amino acids: CASSPRVERTEAFF.

There are a few counts of this clone. V is TRBV29-1 and J is TRBJ2-3; D is unclear. The CDR3 covers 13 residues. Germline-derived CDR1 and CDR2 are SQVTM and ANQGSEA. With 1 base removed from V and 1 base from J, the gap between germline ends came to 6 bases. The CDR3 is CSVEAGRTDTQYF. The CDR3 DNA reads as TGCAGCGTTGAAGCGGGTCGCACAGATACGCAGTATTTT.

This clone was detected only a few times. The rearrangement uses TRBV20-1 and TRBJ2-5; TRBD1 is a possible D gene (5 bases). CDR1 and CDR2 from the germline V gene are DFQATT and SNEGSKA (reference sequence). Trimming left V 3 bases short and J 5 bases short, with 19 bases between. The CDR3 is made up of 15 amino acids. The CDR3 bases are TGCAGTGCTAGTCCGACCCCGGACACTCGGGAGACCCAGTACTTC. This codes for CSASPTPDTRETQYF.

V and J are TRBV4-1 and TRBJ1-2, with a weak D call TRBD1 (6 bases). V was shortened by 0 bases and J by 13 bases, with 15 bases between the two germline ends. There are 13 residues in the CDR3. Germline loops: CDR1 MGHRA, CDR2 YSYEKL. For the CDR3, the DNA is TGCGCCAGCAGCCAAGATAGGGCAGGGGCTGGCACCTTC. Translation gives CASSQDRAGAGTF.

J is TRBJ2-5 and V is TRBV7-2, with 7 bases matching TRBD2. The V and J ends lost 1 base and 6 bases, in that order; junction bases with no gene match: 5. Germline V gene data show CDR1 as SGHTA and CDR2 as FQGNSA. The CDR3 contains 14 residues. CDR3 in amino acids: CASSLGGGGKTQYF. The CDR3 DNA sequence: TGTGCCAGCAGCTTAGGTGGGGGGGGGAAGACCCAGTACTTC.

This chain connects TRBV3-1 (or the pseudogene TRBV3-2) to TRBJ1-3; D perhaps matches TRBD1 (5 bases). This CDR3 contains 16 residues. The germline V gene has CDR1 LGHDT and CDR2 YNNKEL (reference sequence). Trimming took off 4 bases at V and 9 bases at J, with 22 bases between the two ends. As DNA, the CDR3 is TGTGCCAGCAGCCCCCCTCGGGCAGGACAAAGCCCCACCATATATTTT. Encoded protein: CASSPPRAGQSPTIYF.

The V call is TRBV9, the J call TRBJ2-1; the match to TRBD1 covers 7 bases. CDR3 length: 15 residues. The V gene's germline CDR1 is SGDLS and CDR2 YYNGEE. J gave up 4 bases and V 3 bases, and 7 bases lay outside the gene matches. The CDR3 sequence is CASSAGTVIYNEQFF. CDR3 DNA sequence: TGTGCCAGCAGCGCCGGGACAGTAATTTACAATGAGCAGTTCTTC.

Here the CDR3 DNA reads TGTGCCAGCAGTTACGGGACAGGGGTAGGACAGTTCTTC. The encoded protein is CASSYGTGVGQFF. The chain joins TRBV6-5 to TRBJ2-1; 10 nucleotides match TRBD1. Trimming removed 2 bases from V and 13 bases from J; junction bases left unmatched: 5. This CDR3 contains 13 residues. Germline V gives CDR1 MNHEY, CDR2 SVGAGI.

The CDR3 coding sequence is TGTGCCAGCAGGCGGGACAGGGGGAACACTGAAGCTTTCTTT. Translated, it gives CASRRDRGNTEAFF. The rearrangement uses TRBV6-5 and TRBJ1-1, with 10 bases fitting TRBD1. J gave up 1 base and V 6 bases, and 2 bases lay outside the gene matches. CDR1 is MNHEY and CDR2 is SVGAGI in the germline V gene. There are 14 residues in the CDR3.

The chain combines TRBV18 with TRBJ1-5; D ambiguous. V was pared by 6 bases and J by 2 bases, with 8 bases between. The CDR3 runs 13 residues. Per germline, CDR1 KGHSH and CDR2 LQKENI. DNA of the CDR3: TGTGCCAGCTCCACAGACCGCAATCAGCCCCAGCATTTT. Protein sequence: CASSTDRNQPQHF.

The rearrangement joins TRBV9 to TRBJ2-2, with D tentatively TRBD2 (5 bases). Germline CDR1 reads SGDLS; CDR2 reads YYNGEE. The V end lost 3 bases, the J end lost 3 bases, and 6 bases lay between the germline ends. CDR3 length: 13 residues. The CDR3 here is CASSERYTGELFF. CDR3 sequence (DNA): TGTGCCAGCAGCGAGCGGTACACCGGGGAGCTGTTTTTT.

The gene calls are TRBV5-1 and TRBJ1-4; D uncertain. V dropped 0 bases and J dropped 12 bases, with 12 bases sitting between them. The V gene's germline CDR1 is SGHRS and CDR2 YFSETQ. The CDR3 sequence is 13 residues long. This CDR3 is CASSLDGPEELFF. CDR3 coding DNA: TGCGCCAGCAGCTTGGACGGGCCGGAGGAACTGTTTTTT.

This chain joins TRBV4-2 and TRBJ2-7; maybe TRBD2 (7 bases). CDR3 size: 16 residues. Trimming pared 0 bases from V and 6 bases from J, leaving 18 bases between. Germline V CDR1 and CDR2: LGHNA, YNFKEQ. The CDR3 protein is CASSQEGQRGGGEQYF. CDR3 coding DNA: TGTGCCAGCAGCCAAGAGGGGCAGCGCGGGGGCGGCGAGCAGTACTTC.

The chain has TRBV2 and TRBJ1-1; D call uncertain. The V end was cut by 11 bases, the J end by 4 bases, with 17 bases between. CDR3 size: 13 residues. The germline V gene has CDR1 SNHLY and CDR2 FYNNEI. This chain's CDR3 is CAWLGEWATEAFF. Written as DNA, the CDR3 is TGTGCCTGGCTCGGCGAGTGGGCCACTGAAGCTTTCTTT.

The chain employs TRBV9 and TRBJ2-1, with 7 nucleotides matching TRBD2. Germline values: CDR1 SGDLS, CDR2 YYNGEE. J was trimmed by 5 bases and V by 0 bases; bases with no gene match: 5. The CDR3 runs to 15 residues. The CDR3 here is CASSVGGTTDNEQFF. The CDR3 nucleotides read TGTGCCAGCAGCGTAGGTGGGACTACTGACAATGAGCAGTTCTTC.